This T cell receptor (beta chain) was captured in a study of T cell changes during pregnancy in multiple sclerosis. V shed 6 bases, J shed 6 bases, and the junction held 4 bases outside the gene matches. The CDR3 length is 14 residues. In germline, CDR1 is MNHNY, CDR2 SVGAGI (reference sequence). The table came from immunoSEQ multiplex PCR; TCRdb's copy has only in-frame clones and leaves some out. Altogether about 70,000 clones are present, about 91% being singletons, with the ten largest covering about 2.5%. This receptor was identified in a female donor with multiple sclerosis, enrolled in a pregnancy study. V is TRBV6-6 and J is TRBJ1-6; 8 positions agree with TRBD1. The material sequenced was peripheral blood, taken in the first trimester of pregnancy. The CDR3 here is CASSRQGFNSPLHF. CDR3 in DNA: TGTGCCAGCAGCAGACAGGGGTTTAATTCACCCCTCCACTTT.